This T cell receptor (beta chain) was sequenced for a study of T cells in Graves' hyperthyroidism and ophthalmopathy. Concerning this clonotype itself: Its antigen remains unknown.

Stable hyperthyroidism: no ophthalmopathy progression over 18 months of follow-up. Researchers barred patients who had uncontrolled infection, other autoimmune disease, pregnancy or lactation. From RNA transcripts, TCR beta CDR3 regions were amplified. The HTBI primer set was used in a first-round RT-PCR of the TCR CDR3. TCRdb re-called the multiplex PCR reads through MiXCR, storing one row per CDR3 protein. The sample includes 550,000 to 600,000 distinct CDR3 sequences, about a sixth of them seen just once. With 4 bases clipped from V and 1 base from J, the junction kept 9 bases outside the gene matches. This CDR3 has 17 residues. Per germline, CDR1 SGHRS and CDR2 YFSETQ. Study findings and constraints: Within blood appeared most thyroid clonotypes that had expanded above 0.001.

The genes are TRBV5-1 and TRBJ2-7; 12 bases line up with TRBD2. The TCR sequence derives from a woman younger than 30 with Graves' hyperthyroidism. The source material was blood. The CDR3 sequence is CASSRFKGLAGSYEQYF. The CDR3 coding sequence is TGCGCCAGCAGCCGATTCAAAGGACTAGCGGGATCCTACGAGCAGTACTTC. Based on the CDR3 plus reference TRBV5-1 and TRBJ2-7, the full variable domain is KAGVTQTPRYLIKTRGQQVTLSCSPISGHRSVSWYQQTPGQGLQFLFEYFSETQRNKGNFPGRFSGRQFSNSRSEMNVSTLELGDSALYLCASSRFKGLAGSYEQYFGPGTRLTVT.